One sample yielded the 12 T cell receptor beta chains listed below, sequenced in a study of blood T cell repertoires in COVID-19 (dated by TCRdb to about 2020). Preparation of the library involved the immunoSEQ multiplex PCR assay. TCRdb mirrors the immuneACCESS table, restricted to in-frame sequences. Some clones are absent from its copies; in checked studies, under half trace to an unresolved V gene, and the reason for the others is unknown. The sample has about 330,000 clones on record, roughly 84% of them singletons. The ten largest make up roughly 1% of the sample. The sequenced sample was PBMCs or T cells enriched from blood (not recorded which). The source of these receptors is a woman in her twenties or thirties who had recovered from COVID-19.

V and J are TRBV11-2 and TRBJ2-1, with D perhaps TRBD2 (7 bases). This CDR3 comprises 16 residues. Deletions cut 5 bases from V and 2 bases from J, with 16 bases between. Germline CDR1 SGHAT, CDR2 FQNNGV. The DNA of the CDR3 is TGTGCCAGCAGCACCAACCGGGGGGCCCCCTACAATGAGCAGTTCTTC. Amino acids: CASSTNRGAPYNEQFF. Looking up the rest from reference TRBV11-2 and TRBJ2-1 gives the full variable domain: EAGVAQSPRYKIIEKRQSVAFWCNPISGHATLYWYQQILGQGPKLLIQFQNNGVVDDSQLPKDRFSAERLKGVDSTLKIQPAKLEDSAVYLCASSTNRGAPYNEQFFGPGTRLTVL.

For the CDR3, the DNA is TGTGCCACCAGCCGGGGGGAGGGCGCCTACGAGCAGTACTTC. Amino acid sequence: CATSRGEGAYEQYF. The gene calls are TRBV24-1 and TRBJ2-7; 7 bases align to TRBD2. Trimming removed 7 bases from V and 2 bases from J; junction bases left unmatched: 7. This CDR3 region has 14 residues. Germline CDR1 is KGHDR and CDR2 is SFDVKD.

This clone was observed once. This rearrangement joins TRBV7-2 to TRBJ2-3, with D possibly being TRBD1 (5 bases). V shed 2 bases and J shed 6 bases, with 6 bases lying between them. CDR1 and CDR2 from the germline V gene are SGHTA and FQGNSA. The CDR3 is 12 residues long. The CDR3 reads CASSLQGDTQYF. In DNA, the CDR3 is TGTGCCAGCAGCTTACAGGGTGATACGCAGTATTTT. The full variable domain, with the rest looked up from reference TRBV7-2 and TRBJ2-3, is GAGVSQSPSNKVTEKGKDVELRCDPISGHTALYWYRQSLGQGLEFLIYFQGNSAPDKSGLPSDRFSAERTGGSVSTLTIQRTQQEDSAVYLCASSLQGDTQYFGPGTRLTVL.

The chain combines TRBV28 with TRBJ1-2; D call uncertain. Trimming pared 2 bases from V and 4 bases from J, leaving 11 bases between. Germline CDR1 and CDR2: MDHEN and SYDVKM. The CDR3 runs to 14 residues. The CDR3 coding sequence is TGTGCCAGCAGTTTAGGCAGGTTACTCTATGGCTACACCTTC. It specifies CASSLGRLLYGYTF.

This sequence joins TRBV3-1 (or the pseudogene TRBV3-2) and TRBJ1-6; the D gene is possibly TRBD1 (5 bases). Germline V lookup: CDR1 LGHDT, CDR2 YNNKEL (reference sequence). This CDR3 is 18 amino acids long. V was cut by 0 bases and J by 7 bases, with 19 bases left in between. CDR3 amino acids: CASSQDPPGGSLNSPLHF. Written as DNA, the CDR3 is TGTGCCAGCAGCCAAGATCCCCCTGGGGGGTCTCTGAATTCACCCCTCCACTTT.

This clone was observed a handful of times. The chain recombines TRBV20-1 with TRBJ1-2; 9 bases agree with TRBD1. The V and J ends lost 7 bases and 7 bases, in that order; junction bases with no gene match: 4. The CDR3 is 11 residues long. Germline lookup yields CDR1 DFQATT and CDR2 SNEGSKA (reference sequence). Here the CDR3 reads CSGQGGIGYTF. For the CDR3, the DNA is TGCAGTGGACAGGGGGGGATTGGCTACACCTTC.

This clone was counted a single time. The chain links TRBV2 to TRBJ1-2, with 8 bases aligning to TRBD1. Germline CDR1 SNHLY, CDR2 FYNNEI. This CDR3 region has 14 residues. With V trimmed by 6 bases and J by 4 bases, 7 bases remained unmatched. CDR3 amino acids: CASSSYRGVYGYTF. CDR3 bases: TGTGCCAGCAGCTCCTACAGGGGGGTCTATGGCTACACCTTC.

The rearrangement links TRBV6-5 to TRBJ1-1, with D uncertain. This CDR3 region has 15 residues. Germline CDR1 MNHEY, CDR2 SVGAGI. V lost 0 bases, J lost 6 bases, and 14 bases lay in between. The CDR3 DNA is TGTGCCAGCAGTTACTCAGCGGCCCTTCGTCCTGAAGCTTTCTTT. It encodes CASSYSAALRPEAFF.

This chain connects TRBV7-9 to TRBJ2-5; 12 bases map to TRBD2. V was clipped by 4 bases and J by 5 bases; unmatched bases: 5. The CDR3 is 15 amino acids. Germline CDR1 SEHNR, CDR2 FQNEAQ (reference sequence). CDR3 DNA: TGTGCCAGCAGCTCTAGCGGGGGGGCCGGGGAGACCCAGTACTTC. Translated: CASSSSGGAGETQYF.

A single count supports this clone. DNA of the CDR3: TGTGCCAGCAGCCAAGAGGGGGATGGGACTACCCAGGGTGAGCAGTTCTTC. This sequence encodes CASSQEGDGTTQGEQFF. The chain has TRBV3-1 (or the pseudogene TRBV3-2) and TRBJ2-1, with TRBD2 matching over 7 bases. Germline lookup yields CDR1 LGHDT and CDR2 YNNKEL (reference sequence). The CDR3 sequence is 17 residues long. V was clipped by 0 bases and J by 9 bases; unmatched bases: 14.

The chain joins TRBV5-5 to TRBJ1-1, with D tentatively TRBD1 (5 bases). This CDR3 is built from 15 residues. V was clipped by 0 bases and J by 6 bases, with 15 bases between them. The germline CDR1 and CDR2 sequences are SGHKS and YYEKEE (reference sequence). As DNA, the CDR3 is TGTGCCAGCAGCTTGGTTACAGGTCCTGGTGCTGAAGCTTTCTTT. It translates to CASSLVTGPGAEAFF.

The CDR3 reads CSASAAGPTGELFF. The CDR3 nucleotides are TGCAGTGCTAGTGCGGCGGGCCCAACCGGGGAGCTGTTTTTT. V is TRBV20-1 and J is TRBJ2-2, with TRBD2 as a possible D gene (5 bases). V was trimmed by 3 bases and J by 5 bases, leaving 13 bases between them. CDR1 and CDR2 (germline): DFQATT, SNEGSKA (reference sequence). The CDR3 runs to 14 residues.